The 25 T cell receptor beta chains below come from one sample, sequenced in a study of T-cell reconstitution after alpha-beta-depleted transplantation in children. Preparation of the TCRbeta library was carried out with unique molecular identifiers. Each CDR3 protein is one row after TCRdb ran MiXCR on the PCR reads. The sample includes about 610,000 distinct CDR3 sequences, 8% to 11% seen only once; the top ten take around 4%. The sequences come from PBMCs from the stem cell graft donor, collected from the stem cell graft. The source of these receptors is a human donor who donated a stem cell graft to a child with acute myeloid leukemia.

The V and J genes are TRBV5-1 and TRBJ2-1; 11 positions match TRBD2. The CDR3 consists of 17 residues. The trim removed 2 bases at V and 7 bases at J, leaving 11 bases unmatched. CDR1 is SGHRS and CDR2 is YFSETQ in the germline V gene. The CDR3 nucleotides are TGCGCCAGCAGCTTTTTACTAGCGGGAGACCTAAGGAATGAGCAGTTCTTC. Translated: CASSFLLAGDLRNEQFF.

This clonotype occurred a few times. The chain carries TRBV30 and TRBJ1-1; a weak D match, TRBD1 (5 bases). CDR3 length: 13 amino acids. The V gene's germline CDR1 is GTSNPN and CDR2 SVGIG (reference sequence). V was cut by 1 base and J by 2 bases, with 8 bases left in between. CDR3 sequence (DNA): TGTGCCTGGAGTGGACAGAGCAACACTGAAGCTTTCTTT. The encoded protein is CAWSGQSNTEAFF. Full variable domain (remainder filled in from reference TRBV30 and TRBJ1-1): SQTIHQWPATLVQPVGSPLSLECTVEGTSNPNLYWYRQAAGRGLQLLFYSVGIGQISSEVPQNLSASRPQDRQFILSSKKLLLSDSGFYLCAWSGQSNTEAFFGQGTRLTVV.

There are a few counts of this clonotype. The chain carries TRBV4-3 and TRBJ2-1, with 7 bases identical to TRBD2. Trimming at V came to 2 bases and at J to 1 base, leaving 5 bases not matched to a gene. The CDR3 length is 16 residues. Germline CDR1 LGHNA, CDR2 YSLEER. The CDR3 DNA reads as TGCGCCAGCAGCCAATCGGGAGGAGGGTCCTACAATGAGCAGTTCTTC. This codes for CASSQSGGGSYNEQFF.

The CDR3 spells CASSRELQGAKNTEAFF. DNA of the CDR3: TGCGCCAGCAGCCGGGAGTTGCAGGGGGCCAAGAACACTGAAGCTTTCTTT. V gene TRBV5-1 combines with J gene TRBJ1-1; the match to TRBD1 covers 8 bases. Germline V gene data show CDR1 as SGHRS and CDR2 as YFSETQ. The V segment lost 4 bases and the J segment 1 base; nucleotides outside the gene matches: 12. The CDR3 consists of 17 residues.

J is TRBJ1-4 and V is TRBV5-1; a weak D match, TRBD1 (5 bases). V was shortened by 2 bases and J by 2 bases, with 7 bases between the two germline ends. Germline-derived CDR1 and CDR2 are SGHRS and YFSETQ. CDR3 length: 14 residues. CDR3 nucleotides: TGCGCCAGCAGCTTTGGGGGGACTAATGAAAAACTGTTTTTT. Translated, it gives CASSFGGTNEKLFF.

The CDR3 DNA sequence: TGTGCCAGCAGTCCCCCGGGGCAGGGGGCCAACGTCCTGACTTTC. It codes for CASSPPGQGANVLTF. The genes are TRBV27 and TRBJ2-6, with D tentatively TRBD1 or TRBD2 (5 bases each). The germline V gene encodes CDR1 MNHEY and CDR2 SMNVEV (reference sequence). V lost 5 bases and J 4 bases, leaving 12 bases between the germline ends. This CDR3 comprises 15 residues. The full variable domain, its missing parts supplied by reference TRBV27 and TRBJ2-6, is EAQVTQNPRYLITVTGKKLTVTCSQNMNHEYMSWYRQDPGLGLRQIYYSMNVEVTDKGDVPEGYKVSRKEKRNFPLILESPSPNQTSLYFCASSPPGQGANVLTFGAGSRLTVL.

This clonotype has only a few counts. V and J are TRBV5-4 and TRBJ2-2; D is undetermined. V lost 1 base and J 6 bases, leaving 13 bases between the germline ends. Germline V gene sequence: CDR1 SGHNT, CDR2 YYREEE (reference sequence). The CDR3 loop spans 15 amino acids. This chain's CDR3 is CASSLRLGDPGELFF. CDR3 sequence (DNA): TGTGCCAGCAGCTTGAGGCTCGGTGATCCCGGGGAGCTGTTTTTT. The variable domain in full, completed from reference TRBV5-4 and TRBJ2-2, reads ETGVTQSPTHLIKTRGQQVTLRCSSQSGHNTVSWYQQALGQGPQFIFQYYREEENGRGNFPPRFSGLQFPNYSSELNVNALELDDSALYLCASSLRLGDPGELFFGEGSRLTVL.

In this sample, this clonotype turned up many times. The chain joins TRBV6-5 to TRBJ2-7; D not resolved. Per the germline V gene, CDR1 is MNHEY and CDR2 is SVGAGI. The CDR3 extends over 14 amino acids. Trimming removed 2 bases at V and 4 bases at J, with 12 bases between. The CDR3: CASSYTRRSYEQYF. CDR3 nucleotides: TGTGCCAGCAGTTACACCAGGCGGTCTTACGAGCAGTACTTC.

CDR3 region: CASSFPLATGKETQYF. The CDR3 bases are TGTGCCAGCAGTTTCCCACTAGCCACCGGAAAAGAGACCCAGTACTTC. The chain carries TRBV28 and TRBJ2-5; tentatively, D is TRBD2 (6 bases). Trimming took off 3 bases at V and 3 bases at J, with 17 bases between the two ends. The V gene's germline CDR1 is MDHEN and CDR2 SYDVKM. The CDR3 sequence is 16 residues long. Combining the CDR3 with reference TRBV28 and TRBJ2-5 gives the whole variable domain DVKVTQSSRYLVKRTGEKVFLECVQDMDHENMFWYRQDPGLGLRLIYFSYDVKMKEKGDIPEGYSVSREKKERFSLILESASTNQTSMYLCASSFPLATGKETQYFGPGTRLLVL.

This clonotype was counted between two and nine times. The CDR3 spells CSARDQGEKLFF. The CDR3 DNA follows: TGCAGTGCTAGAGATCAAGGTGAAAAACTGTTTTTT. The chain couples TRBV20-1 to TRBJ1-4; D unclear. The CDR3 loop spans 12 amino acids. Trimming stripped 0 bases from V and 7 bases from J, with 6 bases between. In germline, CDR1 is DFQATT, CDR2 SNEGSKA (reference sequence).

This clonotype has ten or more counts. The CDR3 region has the DNA TGCAGCGTTGAGCTAGCGGGAGTTCAGTCCTACGAGCAGTACTTC. It yields the protein CSVELAGVQSYEQYF. The chain recombines TRBV29-1 with TRBJ2-7; 10 bases are shared with TRBD2. The V segment lost 3 bases and the J segment 1 base; nucleotides outside the gene matches: 6. CDR3 length: 15 amino acids. Germline V lookup: CDR1 SQVTM, CDR2 ANQGSEA.

The sample holds many counts of this clonotype. The J gene is TRBJ2-7, the V gene TRBV7-9; perhaps TRBD1 as D (6 bases). The CDR3 contains 14 residues. The V gene lost 3 bases and the J gene lost 4 bases, with 13 bases spanning the gap. From germline, CDR1 is SEHNR and CDR2 FQNEAQ (reference sequence). CDR3 in DNA: TGTGCCAGCAGCTTGACGACAGGCATGTACGAGCAGTACTTC. This translates into CASSLTTGMYEQYF.

The J gene is TRBJ2-5, the V gene TRBV20-1; 12 bases are a match to TRBD2. CDR1 is DFQATT and CDR2 is SNEGSKA in the germline V gene (reference sequence). V trimming: 3 bases; J trimming: 4 bases; junction bases outside the gene matches: 15. This CDR3 is 18 amino acids long. The CDR3 nucleotides read TGCAGTGCTAGTGGAGGGCGGCTAGCGGGAGGGAAGCGAGAGACCCAGTACTTC. Translation: CSASGGRLAGGKRETQYF.

This clonotype showed up just a few times. The chain recombines TRBV24-1 with TRBJ2-6; D not resolved. CDR1 KGHDR and CDR2 SFDVKD come from the germline V gene. The CDR3 length is 14 residues. V shed 4 bases and J shed 5 bases, with 8 bases lying between them. CDR3: CATSERSRANVLTF. The CDR3 DNA reads as TGTGCCACCAGTGAAAGGTCCCGGGCCAACGTCCTGACTTTC.

The chain employs TRBV29-1 and TRBJ2-6; 8 nucleotides align to TRBD2. With 6 bases clipped from V and 0 bases from J, the junction kept 4 bases outside the gene matches. In germline, CDR1 is SQVTM, CDR2 ANQGSEA. The CDR3 length is 15 residues. The CDR3 here is CSVLAGVSGANVLTF. CDR3 nucleotides: TGCAGCGTGCTAGCGGGCGTCTCTGGGGCCAACGTCCTGACTTTC.

Concerning this clonotype: A read error is possible here, since a much larger clone lies one base away. The chain is built from TRBV20-1 and TRBJ2-7, with 7 nucleotides matching TRBD2. In germline, CDR1 is DFQATT, CDR2 SNEGSKA (reference sequence). The CDR3 extends over 17 amino acids. The CDR3 here is CCARDLYGGVSTYEQYF. CDR3 sequence (DNA): TGCTGTGCTAGAGATCTTTATGGGGGGGTTTCGACCTACGAGCAGTACTTC.

This clonotype was counted ten times or more. V usage is TRBV18 and J usage is TRBJ2-7; D unresolved. This CDR3 spans 11 amino acids. The germline gives CDR1 KGHSH, CDR2 LQKENI. V gave up 5 bases and J gave up 6 bases, with 8 bases separating them. The CDR3 nucleotides read TGTGCCAGCTCAACGGGCAGCGAGCAGTACTTC. Its protein product is CASSTGSEQYF.

This clonotype has a count of ten or more. The genes are TRBV4-2 and TRBJ1-5; D possibly corresponds to TRBD1 (5 bases). V dropped 5 bases and J dropped 4 bases, with 12 bases sitting between them. There are 14 residues in the CDR3. CDR1 and CDR2 (germline): LGHNA, YNFKEQ. CDR3 region: CASSAGDGNQPQHF. The CDR3 DNA reads as TGTGCCAGCAGCGCCGGGGACGGTAATCAGCCCCAGCATTTT.

This clonotype was counted a few times. The chain is built from TRBV7-6 and TRBJ2-7, with D perhaps TRBD1 or TRBD2 (5 bases each). The CDR3 is 14 amino acids. Per the germline V gene, CDR1 is SGHVS and CDR2 is FNYEAQ. The germline V and J ends were trimmed by 5 bases and 3 bases, with 14 bases remaining between them. CDR3 protein: CASSREGQFYEQYF. The CDR3 DNA reads TGTGCCAGCAGCAGAGAGGGGCAGTTCTACGAGCAGTACTTC.

This clonotype appeared many times. This sequence joins TRBV28 and TRBJ1-1; D remains unclear. Trimming removed 5 bases at V and 1 base at J, with 11 bases between. Germline CDR1 MDHEN, CDR2 SYDVKM. This CDR3 contains 14 residues. In nucleotides, the CDR3 is TGTGCCAGCAGTCCTCACGTCCCGAACACTGAAGCTTTCTTT. This sequence encodes CASSPHVPNTEAFF.

The V and J genes are TRBV4-1 and TRBJ1-4, with D hard to call. V lost 3 bases to trimming and J lost 0 bases, with 17 bases between them. The CDR3 has 18 amino acids. The germline gives CDR1 MGHRA, CDR2 YSYEKL. The CDR3 DNA reads TGCGCCAGCAGCCAGTACCGCCCCCGGAGTGCAACTAATGAAAAACTGTTTTTT. It translates to CASSQYRPRSATNEKLFF.

V is TRBV7-3 and J is TRBJ2-5, with D perhaps being TRBD1 or TRBD2 (5 bases each). With 0 bases removed from V and 2 bases from J, the gap between germline ends came to 22 bases. The CDR3 has 19 amino acids. The germline CDR1 and CDR2 sequences are SGHTA and FQGTGA. DNA of the CDR3: TGTGCCAGCAGCTTAACGGGCGCAGGGCTAGCCGGGGATCAAGAGACCCAGTACTTC. Protein: CASSLTGAGLAGDQETQYF.

This clonotype was counted ten times or more. J is TRBJ1-1 and V is TRBV20-1; 8 bases fit TRBD1. V lost 3 bases to trimming and J lost 5 bases; unmatched junction nucleotides: 8. This CDR3 has 14 amino acids. CDR1 DFQATT and CDR2 SNEGSKA come from the germline V gene (reference sequence). The CDR3 coding sequence is TGCAGTGCTAGTACGGACAGGGAGGCAACTGAAGCTTTCTTT. This codes for CSASTDREATEAFF.

This clonotype has a handful of counts. This chain uses TRBV4-2 with TRBJ2-7, with D tentatively TRBD2 (6 bases). CDR1 LGHNA and CDR2 YNFKEQ come from the germline V gene. The V gene lost 1 base and the J gene lost 2 bases, with 15 bases spanning the gap. The CDR3 is 16 amino acids. In DNA, the CDR3 is TGTGCCAGCAGCCAAGGCCGGGACTTACTTCCCTACGAGCAGTACTTC. It codes for CASSQGRDLLPYEQYF.

The sample holds a few counts of this clonotype. The chain recombines TRBV20-1 with TRBJ2-5; 11 bases agree with TRBD2. Germline CDR1 and CDR2: DFQATT and SNEGSKA (reference sequence). There are 14 residues in the CDR3. J lost 5 bases, V lost 3 bases, and 5 bases had no gene match. The DNA for the CDR3 is TGCAGTGCTAGGCCCGGGACTAGCGGTGAGACCCAGTACTTC. Translation gives CSARPGTSGETQYF.